Shown below are 2 T cell receptor beta chains from a single sample sequenced in a study of T cells after yellow fever vaccination. TCRdb re-analysed the 5' RACE reads in MiXCR, keeping a single row per CDR3 protein. The top ten hold over 3% of the sample, which has about 320,000 distinct CDR3 sequences, about 10% seen once. The sequencing used CD4+ T cells sorted from PBMCs, collected 45 days after the yellow fever booster vaccination. The receptor source for this set is a young man who received the YFV17D yellow fever vaccine.

This clonotype occurred once. The genes are TRBV24-1 and TRBJ2-5, with TRBD2 identical over 9 bases. The CDR3 has 15 amino acids. V gave up 3 bases and J gave up 4 bases; unmatched junction bases: 5. Germline CDR1 is KGHDR and CDR2 is SFDVKD. The CDR3 here is CATSDALAGIETQYF. The CDR3 DNA sequence: TGTGCCACCAGTGATGCCCTAGCGGGGATAGAGACCCAGTACTTC.

This clonotype occurred a few times. CDR3 in DNA: TGTGGAACCCGTAGCGGGGGGGCGGGAGATACGCAGTATTTT. Its translation is CGTRSGGAGDTQYF. The chain links TRBV19 to TRBJ2-3; 11 bases map to TRBD2. Per the germline V gene, CDR1 is LNHDA and CDR2 is SQIVND (reference sequence). The CDR3 extends over 14 amino acids.